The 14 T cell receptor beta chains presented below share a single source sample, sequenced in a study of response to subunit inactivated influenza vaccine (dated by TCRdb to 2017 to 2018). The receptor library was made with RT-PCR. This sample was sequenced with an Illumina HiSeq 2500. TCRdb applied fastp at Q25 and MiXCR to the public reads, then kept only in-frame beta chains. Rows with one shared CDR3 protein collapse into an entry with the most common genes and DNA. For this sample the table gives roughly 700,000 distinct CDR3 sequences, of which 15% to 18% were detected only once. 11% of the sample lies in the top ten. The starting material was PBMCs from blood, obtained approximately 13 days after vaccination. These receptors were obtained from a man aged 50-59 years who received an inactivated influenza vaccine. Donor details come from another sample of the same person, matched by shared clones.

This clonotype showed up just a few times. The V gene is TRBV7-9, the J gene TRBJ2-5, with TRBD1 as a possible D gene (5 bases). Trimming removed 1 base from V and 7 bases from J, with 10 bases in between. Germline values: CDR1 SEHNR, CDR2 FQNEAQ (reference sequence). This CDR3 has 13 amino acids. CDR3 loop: CASSLETVPTQYF. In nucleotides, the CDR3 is TGTGCCAGCAGCTTAGAGACAGTTCCGACCCAGTACTTC.

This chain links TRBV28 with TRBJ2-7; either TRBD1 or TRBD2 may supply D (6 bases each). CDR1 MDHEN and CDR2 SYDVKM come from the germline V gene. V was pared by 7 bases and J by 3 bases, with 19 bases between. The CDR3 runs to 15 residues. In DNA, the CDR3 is TGTGCCAGCACCCCAGTGGGGGCGGGGCACTACGAGCAGTACTTC. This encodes CASTPVGAGHYEQYF.

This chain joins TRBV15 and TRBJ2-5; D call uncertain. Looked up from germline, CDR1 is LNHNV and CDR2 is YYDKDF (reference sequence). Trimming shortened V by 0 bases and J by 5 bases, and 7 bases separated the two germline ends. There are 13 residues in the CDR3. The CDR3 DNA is TGTGCCACCAGCAGAGATGTATGGGAGACCCAGTACTTC. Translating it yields CATSRDVWETQYF.

The CDR3 is CASSLGFRGEETQYF. The CDR3 bases are TGTGCCAGCAGCTTAGGTTTTCGGGGGGAAGAGACCCAGTACTTC. J is TRBJ2-5 and V is TRBV7-9, with 7 bases that match TRBD2. V shed 1 base and J 3 bases; nucleotides not matched to a gene: 5. There are 15 residues in the CDR3. Germline V gene lookup returns CDR1 SEHNR and CDR2 FQNEAQ (reference sequence).

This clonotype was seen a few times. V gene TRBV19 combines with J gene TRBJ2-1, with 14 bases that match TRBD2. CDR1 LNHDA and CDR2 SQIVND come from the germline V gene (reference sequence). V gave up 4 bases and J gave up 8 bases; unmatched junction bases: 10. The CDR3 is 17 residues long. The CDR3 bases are TGTGCCAGTAGTAAATTAGGGACTAGCGGGAGTAGGGATGAGCAGTTCTTC. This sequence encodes CASSKLGTSGSRDEQFF.

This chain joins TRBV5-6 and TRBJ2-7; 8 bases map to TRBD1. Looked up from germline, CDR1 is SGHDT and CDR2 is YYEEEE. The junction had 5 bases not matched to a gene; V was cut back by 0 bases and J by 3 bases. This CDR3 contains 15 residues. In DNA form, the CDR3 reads TGTGCCAGCAGCTTGGGAGGACAGGGCGACTACGAGCAGTACTTC. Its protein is CASSLGGQGDYEQYF. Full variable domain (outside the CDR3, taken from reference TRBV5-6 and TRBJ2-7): DAGVTQSPTHLIKTRGQQVTLRCSPKSGHDTVSWYQQALGQGPQFIFQYYEEEERQRGNFPDRFSGHQFPNYSSELNVNALLLGDSALYLCASSLGGQGDYEQYFGPGTRLTVT.

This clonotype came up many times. CDR3 in amino acids: CATSKASGQGPLHF. CDR3 nucleotide sequence: TGTGCCACCAGCAAAGCATCCGGGCAGGGTCCCCTCCACTTT. The genes are TRBV15 and TRBJ1-6, with D possibly matching TRBD1 (5 bases). CDR1 and CDR2 from the germline V gene are LNHNV and YYDKDF (reference sequence). The CDR3 sequence is 14 residues long. Trimming removed 4 bases from V and 13 bases from J, with 17 bases in between.

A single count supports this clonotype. The CDR3 spells CASSIDPINIQYF. The CDR3 DNA follows: TGTGCCAGCTCAATTGACCCAATAAACATTCAGTACTTC. V usage is TRBV18 and J usage is TRBJ2-4, with no clear D. V was shortened by 5 bases and J by 6 bases, with 11 bases between the two germline ends. The CDR3 totals 13 residues. In germline, CDR1 is KGHSH, CDR2 LQKENI.

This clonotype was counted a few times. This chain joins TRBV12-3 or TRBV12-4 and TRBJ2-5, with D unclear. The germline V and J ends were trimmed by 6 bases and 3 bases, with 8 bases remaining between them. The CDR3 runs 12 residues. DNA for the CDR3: TGTGCCAGCAGACCCTTAGAAGAGACCCAGTACTTC. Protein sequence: CASRPLEETQYF.

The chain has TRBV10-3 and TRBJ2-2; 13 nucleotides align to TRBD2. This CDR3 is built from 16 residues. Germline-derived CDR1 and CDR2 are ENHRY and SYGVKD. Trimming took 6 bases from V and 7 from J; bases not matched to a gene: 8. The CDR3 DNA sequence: TGTGCCATCAGGAAACTAGCGGGGGGGCCCGACGGGGAGCTGTTTTTT. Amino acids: CAIRKLAGGPDGELFF.

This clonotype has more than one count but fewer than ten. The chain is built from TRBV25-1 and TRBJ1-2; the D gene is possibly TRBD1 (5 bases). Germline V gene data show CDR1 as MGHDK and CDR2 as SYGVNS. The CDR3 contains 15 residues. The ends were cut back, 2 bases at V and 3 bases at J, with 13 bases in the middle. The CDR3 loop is CASSEPTGADYGYTF. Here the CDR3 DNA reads TGTGCCAGCAGTGAACCGACCGGGGCGGACTATGGCTACACCTTC.

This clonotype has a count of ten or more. CDR3 DNA: TGCGCCAGCAGCCAAGTGGGCAGGGGACCAGATACGCAGTATTTT. Residues: CASSQVGRGPDTQYF. The chain has TRBV4-3 and TRBJ2-3, with a possible D match to TRBD1 (6 bases). Trimming shortened V by 1 base and J by 4 bases, and 12 bases separated the two germline ends. The CDR3 consists of 15 residues. Germline lookup yields CDR1 LGHNA and CDR2 YSLEER.

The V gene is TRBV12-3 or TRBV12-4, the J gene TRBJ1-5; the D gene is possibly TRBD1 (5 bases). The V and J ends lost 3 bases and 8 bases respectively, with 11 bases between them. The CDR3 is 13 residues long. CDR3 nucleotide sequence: TGTGCCAGCAGTTTTTCCGGAGGGGAGCCCCAGCATTTT. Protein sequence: CASSFSGGEPQHF.

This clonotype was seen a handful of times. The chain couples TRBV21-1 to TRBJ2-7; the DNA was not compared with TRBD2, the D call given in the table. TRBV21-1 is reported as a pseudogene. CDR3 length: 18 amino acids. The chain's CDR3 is CASSKFGSHSRHSYEQYF. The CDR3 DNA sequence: TGTGCCAGCAGCAAATTCGGGAGCCACTCCCGACACTCCTACGAGCAGTACTTC.